This record covers a single T cell receptor (beta chain). Its target is not known. CDR3 length: 12 residues. From germline, CDR1 is LNHDA and CDR2 SQIVND (reference sequence). J gave up 4 bases and V 10 bases, and 3 bases lay outside the gene matches. The data belong to a study of cytomegalovirus exposure and HLA in healthy donors. Study summary: The same platform as the roughly 700 first-cohort repertoires was used for the 95 to 150 validation repertoires, a later analysis reported.

Study-wide results and caveats: The investigators catalogued 150 or so TCR beta chains as cytomegalovirus-associated.

Here immunoSEQ multiplex PCR was the method, and the copy in TCRdb shows in-frame clones only, minus some. The data contain about 64,000 clones, around 92% of them singletons. Sequenced material: PBMCs. The chain joins TRBV19 to TRBJ1-5, with 8 bases aligning to TRBD1. This receptor was taken from a woman between 18 and 29 years old in good health and CMV-seronegative. In DNA form, the CDR3 reads TGTGCCAAGGACAGGGATAATCAGCCCCAGCATTTT. This translates into CAKDRDNQPQHF.